This TCR beta chain was observed in a study of T cell responses to AZD1222 COVID-19 vaccine. Sequenced by immunoSEQ multiplex PCR; TCRdb stores in-frame clones only, minus some. The sample lists tens of thousands of clones, 80% occurring once. V was trimmed by 0 bases and J by 0 bases, leaving 9 bases between them. The CDR3 consists of 16 residues. CDR1 and CDR2 (germline): LGHNA, YNFKEQ. The genes are TRBV4-2 and TRBJ1-3; D not certain. The sample consisted of peripheral blood, taken on day 0 of AZD1222 vaccination. The TCR originated in an adult in good health. CDR3 coding DNA: TGTGCCAGCAGCCAAGACGACGCCGGCTCTGGAAACACCATATATTTT. Translating it yields CASSQDDAGSGNTIYF.